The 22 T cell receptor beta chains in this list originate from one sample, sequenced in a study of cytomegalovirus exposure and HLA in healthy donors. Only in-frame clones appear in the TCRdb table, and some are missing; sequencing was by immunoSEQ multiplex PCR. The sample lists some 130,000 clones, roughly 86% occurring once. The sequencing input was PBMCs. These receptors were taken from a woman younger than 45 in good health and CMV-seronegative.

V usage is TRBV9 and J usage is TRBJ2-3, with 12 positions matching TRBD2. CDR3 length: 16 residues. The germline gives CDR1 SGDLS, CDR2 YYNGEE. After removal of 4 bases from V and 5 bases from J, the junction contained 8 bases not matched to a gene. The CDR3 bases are TGTGCCAGCAGCCCCACTAGCGGGGGGACGATAGATACGCAGTATTTT. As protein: CASSPTSGGTIDTQYF.

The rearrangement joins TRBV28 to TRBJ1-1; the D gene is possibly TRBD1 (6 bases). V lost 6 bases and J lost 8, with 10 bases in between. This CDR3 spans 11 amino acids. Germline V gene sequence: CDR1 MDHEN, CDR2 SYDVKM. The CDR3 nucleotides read TGTGCCAGCAGCAGAAGGGGGGAAGCTTTCTTT. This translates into CASSRRGEAFF.

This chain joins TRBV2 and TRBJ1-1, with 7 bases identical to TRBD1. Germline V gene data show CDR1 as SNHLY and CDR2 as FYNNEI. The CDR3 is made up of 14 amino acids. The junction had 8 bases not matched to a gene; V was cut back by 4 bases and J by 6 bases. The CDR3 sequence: CASSGQTGFAEAFF. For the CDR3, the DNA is TGTGCCAGCAGTGGGCAGACAGGGTTCGCTGAAGCTTTCTTT.

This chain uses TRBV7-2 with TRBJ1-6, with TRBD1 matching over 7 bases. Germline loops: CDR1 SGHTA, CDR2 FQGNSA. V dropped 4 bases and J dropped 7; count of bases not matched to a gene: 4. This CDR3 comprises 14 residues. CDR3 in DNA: TGTGCCAGCAGCTCACAGGGGATAAATTCACCCCTCCACTTT. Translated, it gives CASSSQGINSPLHF.

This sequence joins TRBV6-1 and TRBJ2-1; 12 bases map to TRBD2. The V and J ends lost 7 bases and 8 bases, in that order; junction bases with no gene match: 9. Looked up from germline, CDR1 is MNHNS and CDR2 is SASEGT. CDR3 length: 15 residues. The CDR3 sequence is CASKALAGGLYEQFF. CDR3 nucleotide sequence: TGTGCCAGCAAAGCGCTAGCGGGGGGGCTCTATGAGCAGTTCTTC.

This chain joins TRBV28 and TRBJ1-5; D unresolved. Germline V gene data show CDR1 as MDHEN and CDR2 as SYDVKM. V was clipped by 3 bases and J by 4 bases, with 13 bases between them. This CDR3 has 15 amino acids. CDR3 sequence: CASSLWRALNQPQHF. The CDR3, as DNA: TGTGCCAGCAGTTTGTGGAGGGCCCTTAATCAGCCCCAGCATTTT.

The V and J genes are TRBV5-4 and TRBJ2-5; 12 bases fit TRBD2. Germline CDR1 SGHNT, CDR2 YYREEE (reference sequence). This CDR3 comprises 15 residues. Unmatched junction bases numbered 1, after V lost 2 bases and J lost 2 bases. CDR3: CASSLGLAGQETQYF. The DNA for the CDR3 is TGTGCCAGCAGCTTAGGACTAGCGGGGCAAGAGACCCAGTACTTC.

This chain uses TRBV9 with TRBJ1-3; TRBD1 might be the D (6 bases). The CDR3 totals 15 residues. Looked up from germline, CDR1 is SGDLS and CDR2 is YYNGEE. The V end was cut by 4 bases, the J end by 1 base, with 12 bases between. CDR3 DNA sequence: TGTGCCAGCAGCCTCAGACAGGATTCTGGAAACACCATATATTTT. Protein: CASSLRQDSGNTIYF.

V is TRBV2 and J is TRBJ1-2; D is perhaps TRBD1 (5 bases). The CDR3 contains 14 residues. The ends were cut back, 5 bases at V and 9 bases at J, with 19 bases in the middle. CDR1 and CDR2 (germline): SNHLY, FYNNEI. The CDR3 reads CASSFGGGIGSYTF. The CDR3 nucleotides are TGTGCCAGCAGTTTTGGCGGGGGGATCGGGAGCTACACCTTC.

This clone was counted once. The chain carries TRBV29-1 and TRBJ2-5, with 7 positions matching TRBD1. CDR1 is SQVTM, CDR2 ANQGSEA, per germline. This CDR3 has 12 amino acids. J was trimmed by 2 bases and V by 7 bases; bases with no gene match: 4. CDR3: CSGGQPQETQYF. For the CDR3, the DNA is TGCAGCGGGGGACAGCCGCAAGAGACCCAGTACTTC. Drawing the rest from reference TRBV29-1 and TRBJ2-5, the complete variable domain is SAVISQKPSRDICQRGTSLTIQCQVDSQVTMMFWYRQQPGQSLTLIATANQGSEATYESGFVIDKFPISRPNLTFSTLTVSNMSPEDSSIYLCSGGQPQETQYFGPGTRLLVL.

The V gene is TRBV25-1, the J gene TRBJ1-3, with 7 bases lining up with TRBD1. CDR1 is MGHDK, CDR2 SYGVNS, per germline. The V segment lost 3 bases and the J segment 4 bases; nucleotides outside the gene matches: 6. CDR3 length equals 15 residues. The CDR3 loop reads CASSDLQGLGNTIYF. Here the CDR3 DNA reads TGTGCCAGCAGTGACCTACAGGGGTTAGGAAACACCATATATTTT.

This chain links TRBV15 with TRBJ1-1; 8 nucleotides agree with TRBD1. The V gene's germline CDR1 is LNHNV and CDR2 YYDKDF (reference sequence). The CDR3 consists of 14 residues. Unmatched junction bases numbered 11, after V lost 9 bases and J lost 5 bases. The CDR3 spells CATTQGARGTEAFF. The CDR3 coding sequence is TGTGCCACAACCCAGGGGGCCAGAGGTACTGAAGCTTTCTTT.

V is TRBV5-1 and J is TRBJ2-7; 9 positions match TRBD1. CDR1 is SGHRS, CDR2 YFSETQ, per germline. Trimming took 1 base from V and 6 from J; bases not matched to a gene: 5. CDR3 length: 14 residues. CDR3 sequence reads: CASSLLQGALEQYF. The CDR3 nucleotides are TGCGCCAGCAGCTTGTTACAGGGGGCACTCGAGCAGTACTTC.

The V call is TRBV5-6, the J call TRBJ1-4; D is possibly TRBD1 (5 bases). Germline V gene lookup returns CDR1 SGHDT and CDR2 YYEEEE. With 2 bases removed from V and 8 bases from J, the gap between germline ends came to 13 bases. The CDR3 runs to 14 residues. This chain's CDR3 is CASSFVDSREKLFF. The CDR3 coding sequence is TGTGCCAGCAGCTTCGTTGACAGCAGGGAAAAACTGTTTTTT.

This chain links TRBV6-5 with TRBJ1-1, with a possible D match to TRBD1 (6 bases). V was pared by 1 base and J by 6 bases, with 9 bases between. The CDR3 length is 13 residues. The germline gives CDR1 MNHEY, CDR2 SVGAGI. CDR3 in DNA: TGTGCCAGCAGTTACTGGGCAGGGGCTGAAGCTTTCTTT. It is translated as CASSYWAGAEAFF.

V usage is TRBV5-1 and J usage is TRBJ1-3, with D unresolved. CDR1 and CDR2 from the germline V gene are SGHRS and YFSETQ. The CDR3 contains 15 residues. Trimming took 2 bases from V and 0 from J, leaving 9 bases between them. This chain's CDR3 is CASSLNTNSGNTIYF. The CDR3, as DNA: TGCGCCAGCAGCTTAAACACCAACTCTGGAAACACCATATATTTT.

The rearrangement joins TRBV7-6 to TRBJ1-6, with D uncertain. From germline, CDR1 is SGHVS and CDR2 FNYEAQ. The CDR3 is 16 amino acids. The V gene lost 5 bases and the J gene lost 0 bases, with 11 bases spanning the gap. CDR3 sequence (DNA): TGTGCCAGCAGCCTCGTCCCGGGCTCCTATAATTCACCCCTCCACTTT. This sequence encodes CASSLVPGSYNSPLHF. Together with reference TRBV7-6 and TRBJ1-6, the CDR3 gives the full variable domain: GAGVSQSPRYKVTKRGQDVALRCDPISGHVSLYWYRQALGQGPEFLTYFNYEAQQDKSGLPNDRFSAERPEGSISTLTIQRTEQRDSAMYRCASSLVPGSYNSPLHFGNGTRLTVT.

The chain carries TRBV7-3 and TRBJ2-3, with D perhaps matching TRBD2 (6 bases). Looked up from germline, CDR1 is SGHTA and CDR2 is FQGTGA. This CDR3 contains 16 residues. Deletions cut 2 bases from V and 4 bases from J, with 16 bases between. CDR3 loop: CASSLGTGESADTQYF. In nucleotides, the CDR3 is TGTGCCAGCAGCTTAGGGACGGGGGAGTCAGCAGATACGCAGTATTTT.

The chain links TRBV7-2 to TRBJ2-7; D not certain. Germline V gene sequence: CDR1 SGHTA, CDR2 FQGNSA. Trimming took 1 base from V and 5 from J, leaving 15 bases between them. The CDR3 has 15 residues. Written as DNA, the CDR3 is TGTGCCAGCAGCTTAGGGAACAGTCTTTGGGACGAGCAGTACTTC. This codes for CASSLGNSLWDEQYF. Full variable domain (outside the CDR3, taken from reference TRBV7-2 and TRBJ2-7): GAGVSQSPSNKVTEKGKDVELRCDPISGHTALYWYRQSLGQGLEFLIYFQGNSAPDKSGLPSDRFSAERTGGSVSTLTIQRTQQEDSAVYLCASSLGNSLWDEQYFGPGTRLTVT.

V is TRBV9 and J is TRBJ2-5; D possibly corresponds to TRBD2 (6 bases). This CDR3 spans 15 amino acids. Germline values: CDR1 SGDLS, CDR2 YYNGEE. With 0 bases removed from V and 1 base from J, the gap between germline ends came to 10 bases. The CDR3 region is CASSVAGGTQETQYF. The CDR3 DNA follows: TGTGCCAGCAGCGTAGCTGGGGGGACCCAAGAGACCCAGTACTTC.

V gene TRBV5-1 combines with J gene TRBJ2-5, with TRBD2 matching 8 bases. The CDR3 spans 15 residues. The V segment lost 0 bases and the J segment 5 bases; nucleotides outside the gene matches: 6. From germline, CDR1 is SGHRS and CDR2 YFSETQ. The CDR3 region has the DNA TGCGCCAGCAGCTTGGCGGGGGGGCAGGGTGAGACCCAGTACTTC. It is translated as CASSLAGGQGETQYF.

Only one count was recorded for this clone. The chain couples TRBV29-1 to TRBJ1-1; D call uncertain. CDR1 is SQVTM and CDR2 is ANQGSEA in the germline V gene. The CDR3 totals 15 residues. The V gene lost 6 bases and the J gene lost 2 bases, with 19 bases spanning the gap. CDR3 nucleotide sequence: TGCAGCGTCCCCTACCCACCCCAATCCAACACTGAAGCTTTCTTT. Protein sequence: CSVPYPPQSNTEAFF.